This T cell receptor beta chain was captured by sequencing in a study of breast tumors, draining lymph nodes, adjacent tissues. Study results and caveats: Data only fit, rather than demonstrated, lymph node origin of most tumor T cells. Tumor repertoires ranked between lymph nodes and nontumor tissue in diversity, with V and J gene preferences.

The CDR3 runs to 15 residues. In germline, CDR1 is LGHNA, CDR2 YNFKEQ. Trimming stripped 0 bases from V and 2 bases from J, with 9 bases between. Axillary draining lymph nodes of breast cancer patients supplied the node samples. TCRdb re-called the multiplex PCR reads through MiXCR, storing one row per CDR3 protein. The repertoire holds about 230,000 distinct CDR3 sequences, with about 30% as singletons. This clonotype came up many times. The antigen is undetermined. The TCR sequence derives from a female donor with breast cancer. Some clones in this sample may be carry-over from other donors' samples. What was sequenced was axillary lymph node tissue. This chain links TRBV4-2 with TRBJ2-3; D unclear. The CDR3, as DNA: TGTGCCAGCAGCCAAGACTTCCGGTACACAGATACGCAGTATTTT. Amino acid sequence: CASSQDFRYTDTQYF.